The sequence of this T cell receptor (beta chain) was determined in a study of beta chain features in type 1 diabetes. The V gene's germline CDR1 is LGHNA and CDR2 YSLEER. CDR3 length: 14 amino acids. The V and J ends lost 3 bases and 5 bases respectively, with 13 bases between them. CD4+ cells of the naive, central memory, regulatory and stem cell-like memory types were sorted via CD45RO/CCR7/CD25/CD127/CD95/CD27. Expressed TCRB transcripts were sequenced, since all the RNA that had been isolated was reverse transcribed. The table came from immunoSEQ multiplex PCR; TCRdb's copy has only in-frame clones and leaves some out. The sample shows about 620,000 clones, about 14% of them seen only once.

The TCR sequence derives from a man aged 18 to 29 in good health. Source material: naive CD4+ T cells from blood. This chain connects TRBV4-3 to TRBJ2-5; a weak D match, TRBD2 (6 bases). CDR3 region: CASSQKRAGETQYF. The CDR3, as DNA: TGCGCCAGCAGCCAGAAGCGGGCCGGGGAGACCCAGTACTTC.